This entry is about one T cell receptor beta chain. This sample was included in a study of CD8 T cells in Susac syndrome. The germline V gene has CDR1 SGHDT and CDR2 YYEEEE. V dropped 4 bases and J dropped 0 bases, with 14 bases sitting between them. CDR3 size: 15 residues. About 0.45 to 1 ug RNA was reverse transcribed with random hexamers. One entry per CDR3 protein results from TCRdb running MiXCR on the immunoSEQ multiplex PCR reads. The data hold 92,000 or so distinct CDR3 sequences, with about 96% observed a single time. The TCR sequence derives from a human donor with Susac syndrome. This chain joins TRBV5-6 and TRBJ2-7, with D possibly being TRBD1 or TRBD2 (6 bases each). Sequenced: CD8+ T cells from PBMCs. The CDR3 DNA reads as TGTGCCAGCAGCCCGGGGGACACCGACTCCTACGAGCAGTACTTC. Translation gives CASSPGDTDSYEQYF. The full variable domain, with the rest looked up from reference TRBV5-6 and TRBJ2-7, is DAGVTQSPTHLIKTRGQQVTLRCSPKSGHDTVSWYQQALGQGPQFIFQYYEEEERQRGNFPDRFSGHQFPNYSSELNVNALLLGDSALYLCASSPGDTDSYEQYFGPGTRLTVT.